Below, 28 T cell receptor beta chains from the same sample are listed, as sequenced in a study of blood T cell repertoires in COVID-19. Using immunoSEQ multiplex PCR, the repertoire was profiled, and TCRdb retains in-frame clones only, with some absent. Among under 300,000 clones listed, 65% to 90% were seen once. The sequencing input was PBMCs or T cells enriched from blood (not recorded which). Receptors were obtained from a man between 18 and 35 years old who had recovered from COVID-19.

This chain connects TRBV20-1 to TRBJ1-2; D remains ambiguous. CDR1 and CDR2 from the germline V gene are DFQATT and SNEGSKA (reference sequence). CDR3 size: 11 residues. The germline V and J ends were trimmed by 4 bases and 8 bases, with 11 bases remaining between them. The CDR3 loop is CSAKSVGGYTF. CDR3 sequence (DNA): TGCAGTGCTAAGTCGGTCGGGGGCTACACCTTC.

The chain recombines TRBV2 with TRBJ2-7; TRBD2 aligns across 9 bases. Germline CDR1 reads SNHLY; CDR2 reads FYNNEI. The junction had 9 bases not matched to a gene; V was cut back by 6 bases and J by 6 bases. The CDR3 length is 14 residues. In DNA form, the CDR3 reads TGTGCCAGCAGCTCAGCGGGAGGCTTTGGCGAGCAGTACTTC. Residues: CASSSAGGFGEQYF.

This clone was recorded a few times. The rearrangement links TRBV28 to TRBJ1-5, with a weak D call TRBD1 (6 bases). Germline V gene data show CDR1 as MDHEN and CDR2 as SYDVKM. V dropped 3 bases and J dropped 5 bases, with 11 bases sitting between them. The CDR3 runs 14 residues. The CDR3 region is CASSFGGADQPQHF. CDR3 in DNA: TGTGCCAGCAGTTTCGGGGGGGCGGATCAGCCCCAGCATTTT.

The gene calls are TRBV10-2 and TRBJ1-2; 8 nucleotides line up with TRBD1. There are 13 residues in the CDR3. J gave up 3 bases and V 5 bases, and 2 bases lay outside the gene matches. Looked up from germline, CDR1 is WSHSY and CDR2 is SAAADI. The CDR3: CASSMDRDYGYTF. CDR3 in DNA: TGCGCCAGCAGTATGGACAGGGACTATGGCTACACCTTC.

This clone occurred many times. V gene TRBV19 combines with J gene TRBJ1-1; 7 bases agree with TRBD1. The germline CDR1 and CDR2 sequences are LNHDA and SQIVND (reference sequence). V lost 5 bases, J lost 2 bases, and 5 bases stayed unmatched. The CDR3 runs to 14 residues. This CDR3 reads CASSLDRVNTEAFF. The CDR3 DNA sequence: TGTGCCAGTAGTCTCGACAGGGTCAACACTGAAGCTTTCTTT.

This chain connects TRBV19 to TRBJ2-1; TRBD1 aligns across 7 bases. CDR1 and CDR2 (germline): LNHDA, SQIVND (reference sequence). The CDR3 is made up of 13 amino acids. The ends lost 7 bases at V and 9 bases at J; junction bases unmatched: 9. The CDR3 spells CASTQDRSGEQFF. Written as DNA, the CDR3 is TGTGCCAGTACCCAGGACAGGTCCGGTGAGCAGTTCTTC. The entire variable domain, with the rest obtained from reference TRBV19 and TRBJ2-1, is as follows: DGGITQSPKYLFRKEGQNVTLSCEQNLNHDAMYWYRQDPGQGLRLIYYSQIVNDFQKGDIAEGYSVSREKKESFPLTVTSAQKNPTAFYLCASTQDRSGEQFFGPGTRLTVL.

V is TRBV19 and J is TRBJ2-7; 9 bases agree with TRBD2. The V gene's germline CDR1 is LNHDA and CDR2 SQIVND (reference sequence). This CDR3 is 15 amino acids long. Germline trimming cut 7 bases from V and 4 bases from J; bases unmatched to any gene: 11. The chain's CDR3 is CASTPGPSGEYEQYF. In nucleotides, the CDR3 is TGTGCCAGTACCCCAGGCCCTAGCGGGGAATACGAGCAGTACTTC.

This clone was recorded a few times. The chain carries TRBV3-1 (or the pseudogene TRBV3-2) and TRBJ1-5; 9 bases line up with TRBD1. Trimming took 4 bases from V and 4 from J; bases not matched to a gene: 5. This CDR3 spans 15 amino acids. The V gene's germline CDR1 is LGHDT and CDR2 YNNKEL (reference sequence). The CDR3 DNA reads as TGTGCCAGCAGCCTAGGGACAGGGAGAAATCAGCCCCAGCATTTT. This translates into CASSLGTGRNQPQHF.

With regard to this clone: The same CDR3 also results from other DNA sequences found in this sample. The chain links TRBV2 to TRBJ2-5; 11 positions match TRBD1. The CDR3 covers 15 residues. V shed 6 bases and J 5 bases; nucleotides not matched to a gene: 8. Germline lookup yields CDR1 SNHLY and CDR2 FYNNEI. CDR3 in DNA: TGTGCCAGCAGCGGACAGGGGGCGGTTATGGAGACCCAGTACTTC. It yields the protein CASSGQGAVMETQYF.

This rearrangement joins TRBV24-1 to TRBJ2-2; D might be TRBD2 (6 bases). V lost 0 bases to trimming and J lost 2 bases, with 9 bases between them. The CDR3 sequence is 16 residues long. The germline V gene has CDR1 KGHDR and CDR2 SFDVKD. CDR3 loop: CATSDLRSGNTGELFF. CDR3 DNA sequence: TGTGCCACCAGTGATTTGCGTAGCGGAAACACCGGGGAGCTGTTTTTT.

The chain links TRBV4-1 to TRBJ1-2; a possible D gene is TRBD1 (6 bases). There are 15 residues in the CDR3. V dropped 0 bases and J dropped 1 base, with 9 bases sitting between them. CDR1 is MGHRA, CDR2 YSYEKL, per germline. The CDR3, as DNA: TGCGCCAGCAGCCAAGACAGGGGAGTTAACTATGGCTACACCTTC. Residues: CASSQDRGVNYGYTF.

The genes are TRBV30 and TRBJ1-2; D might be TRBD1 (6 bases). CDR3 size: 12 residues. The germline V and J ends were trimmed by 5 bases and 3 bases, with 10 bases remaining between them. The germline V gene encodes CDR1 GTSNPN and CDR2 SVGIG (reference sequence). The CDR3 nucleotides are TGTGCCTGGGAAACAGGGCACTATGGCTACACCTTC. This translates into CAWETGHYGYTF.

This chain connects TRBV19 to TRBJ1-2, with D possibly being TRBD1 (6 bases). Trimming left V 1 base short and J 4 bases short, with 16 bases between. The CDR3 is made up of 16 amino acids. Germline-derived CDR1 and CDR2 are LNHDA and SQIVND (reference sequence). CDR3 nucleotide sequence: TGTGCCAGTAGTATAGTGGACAGTCTCAGTCGCTATGGCTACACCTTC. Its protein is CASSIVDSLSRYGYTF.

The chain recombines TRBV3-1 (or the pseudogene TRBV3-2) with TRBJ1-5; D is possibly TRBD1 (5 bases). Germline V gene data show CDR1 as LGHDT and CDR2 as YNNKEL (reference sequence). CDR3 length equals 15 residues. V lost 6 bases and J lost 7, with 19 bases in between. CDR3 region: CASRQARSGNQPQHF. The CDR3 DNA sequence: TGTGCCAGCAGACAGGCGAGGAGCGGGAACCAGCCCCAGCATTTT.

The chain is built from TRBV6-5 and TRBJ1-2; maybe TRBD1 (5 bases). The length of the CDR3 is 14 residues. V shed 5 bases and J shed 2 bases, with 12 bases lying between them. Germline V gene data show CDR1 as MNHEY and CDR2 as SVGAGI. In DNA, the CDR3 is TGTGCCAGCAGTACACTCTGGGGCAACTATGGCTACACCTTC. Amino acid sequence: CASSTLWGNYGYTF.

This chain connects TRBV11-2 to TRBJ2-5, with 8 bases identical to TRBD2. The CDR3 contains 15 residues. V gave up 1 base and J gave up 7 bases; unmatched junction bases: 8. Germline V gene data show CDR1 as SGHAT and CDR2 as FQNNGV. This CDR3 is CASSLVARGAATQYF. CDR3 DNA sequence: TGTGCCAGCAGCTTAGTTGCGCGGGGGGCCGCGACCCAGTACTTC.

The CDR3 DNA sequence: TGTGCCAGCACCGACGATAAACTAACAATCGCGGAGGGCTCCTACGAGCAGTACTTC. Its translation: CASTDDKLTIAEGSYEQYF. The chain employs TRBV28 and TRBJ2-7; a weak D match, TRBD2 (6 bases). Trimming pared 7 bases from V and 0 bases from J, leaving 28 bases between. The germline CDR1 and CDR2 sequences are MDHEN and SYDVKM. This CDR3 comprises 19 residues.

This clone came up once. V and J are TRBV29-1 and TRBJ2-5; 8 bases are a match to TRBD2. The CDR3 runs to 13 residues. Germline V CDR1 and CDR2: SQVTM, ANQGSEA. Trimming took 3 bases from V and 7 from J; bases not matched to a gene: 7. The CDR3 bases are TGCAGCGTTGACCGGGGGGGCTTAGGGACCCAGTACTTC. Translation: CSVDRGGLGTQYF. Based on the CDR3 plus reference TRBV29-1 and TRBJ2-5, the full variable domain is SAVISQKPSRDICQRGTSLTIQCQVDSQVTMMFWYRQQPGQSLTLIATANQGSEATYESGFVIDKFPISRPNLTFSTLTVSNMSPEDSSIYLCSVDRGGLGTQYFGPGTRLLVL.

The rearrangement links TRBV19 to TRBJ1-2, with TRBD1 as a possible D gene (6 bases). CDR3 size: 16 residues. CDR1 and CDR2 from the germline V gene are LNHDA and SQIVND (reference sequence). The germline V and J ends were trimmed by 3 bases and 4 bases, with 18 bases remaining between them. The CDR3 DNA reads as TGTGCCAGTAGTATTCCGGCAGGGGAATTTAGCTATGGCTACACCTTC. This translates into CASSIPAGEFSYGYTF.

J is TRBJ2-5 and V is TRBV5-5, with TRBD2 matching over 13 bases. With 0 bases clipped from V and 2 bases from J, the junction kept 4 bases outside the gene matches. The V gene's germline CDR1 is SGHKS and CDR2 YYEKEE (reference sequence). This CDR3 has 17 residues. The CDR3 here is CASSLGLAGGIQETQYF. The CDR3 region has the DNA TGTGCCAGCAGCTTGGGACTAGCGGGGGGCATTCAAGAGACCCAGTACTTC.

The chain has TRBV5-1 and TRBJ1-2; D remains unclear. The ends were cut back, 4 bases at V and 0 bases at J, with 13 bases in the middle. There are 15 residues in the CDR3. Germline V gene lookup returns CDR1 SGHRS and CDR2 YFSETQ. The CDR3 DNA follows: TGCGCCAGCAGCCCCCCCCCGGGGACTAACTATGGCTACACCTTC. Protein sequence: CASSPPPGTNYGYTF.

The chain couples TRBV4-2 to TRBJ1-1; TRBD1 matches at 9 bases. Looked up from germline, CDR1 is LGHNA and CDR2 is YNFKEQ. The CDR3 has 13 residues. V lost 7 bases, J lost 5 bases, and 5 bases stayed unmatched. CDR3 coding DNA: TGTGCCAGCAAGGGACAGGGTATTACTGAAGCTTTCTTT. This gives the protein CASKGQGITEAFF.

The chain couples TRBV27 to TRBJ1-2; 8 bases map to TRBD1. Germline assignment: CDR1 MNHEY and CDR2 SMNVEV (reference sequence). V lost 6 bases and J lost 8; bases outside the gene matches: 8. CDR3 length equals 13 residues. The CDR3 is CASRTTGAGGYTF. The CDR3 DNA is TGTGCCAGCAGAACGACAGGGGCCGGGGGCTACACCTTC.

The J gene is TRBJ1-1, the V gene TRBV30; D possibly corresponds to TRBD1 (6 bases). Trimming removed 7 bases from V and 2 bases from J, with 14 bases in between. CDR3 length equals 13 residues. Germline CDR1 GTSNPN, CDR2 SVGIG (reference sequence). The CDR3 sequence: CAFDRTLNTEAFF. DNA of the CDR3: TGTGCCTTTGACAGGACCCTTAACACTGAAGCTTTCTTT. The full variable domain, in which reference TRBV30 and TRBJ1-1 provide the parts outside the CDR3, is SQTIHQWPATLVQPVGSPLSLECTVEGTSNPNLYWYRQAAGRGLQLLFYSVGIGQISSEVPQNLSASRPQDRQFILSSKKLLLSDSGFYLCAFDRTLNTEAFFGQGTRLTVV.

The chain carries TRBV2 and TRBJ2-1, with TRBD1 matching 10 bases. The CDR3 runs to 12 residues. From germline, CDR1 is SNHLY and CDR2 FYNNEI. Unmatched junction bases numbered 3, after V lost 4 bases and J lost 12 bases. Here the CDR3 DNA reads TGTGCCAGCAGTGGACAGGGGGCTGGGCAGTTCTTC. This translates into CASSGQGAGQFF.

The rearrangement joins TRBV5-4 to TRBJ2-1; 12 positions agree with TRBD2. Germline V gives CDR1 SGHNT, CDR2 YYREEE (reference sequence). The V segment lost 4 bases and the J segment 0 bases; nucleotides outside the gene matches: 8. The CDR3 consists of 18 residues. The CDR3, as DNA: TGTGCCAGCAGCCGACGCCTAGCGGGAGGGAGCTCCTACAATGAGCAGTTCTTC. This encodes CASSRRLAGGSSYNEQFF.

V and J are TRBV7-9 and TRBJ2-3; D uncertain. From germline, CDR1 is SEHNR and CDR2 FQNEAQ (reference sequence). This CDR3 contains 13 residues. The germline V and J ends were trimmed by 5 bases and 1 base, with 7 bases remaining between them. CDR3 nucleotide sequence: TGTGCCAGCAGCCTAAGCGGCACAGATACGCAGTATTTT. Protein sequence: CASSLSGTDTQYF.

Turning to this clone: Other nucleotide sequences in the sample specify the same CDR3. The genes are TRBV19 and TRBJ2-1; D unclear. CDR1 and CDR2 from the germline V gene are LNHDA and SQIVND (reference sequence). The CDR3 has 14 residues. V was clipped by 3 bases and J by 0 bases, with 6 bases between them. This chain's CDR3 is CASSIASSYNEQFF. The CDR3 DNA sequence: TGTGCCAGTAGTATTGCGAGCTCCTACAATGAGCAGTTCTTC. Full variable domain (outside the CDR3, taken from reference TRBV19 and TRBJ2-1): DGGITQSPKYLFRKEGQNVTLSCEQNLNHDAMYWYRQDPGQGLRLIYYSQIVNDFQKGDIAEGYSVSREKKESFPLTVTSAQKNPTAFYLCASSIASSYNEQFFGPGTRLTVL.